Sequencing of this T cell receptor beta chain was carried out in a study of metastatic and nonmetastatic thyroid tumors. Study background: Comparison of repertoires was carried out across blood and tumor or nodule tissue from malignant and benign thyroid patients.

No treatment had been given to any patient before thyroid surgery. V trimming: 4 bases; J trimming: 1 base; junction bases outside the gene matches: 2. The CDR3 is made up of 13 amino acids. Germline V gives CDR1 DFQATT, CDR2 SNEGSKA (reference sequence). TCRdb recomputed clones from the PCR reads via MiXCR. Among 20,000 to 25,000 clones listed, less than 25% were seen once. Sequenced input: tumor tissue. The clonotype originates from a female donor with papillary thyroid cancer or a benign thyroid nodule (not recorded which). Some clones in this sample may be carry-over from other donors' samples. This rearrangement joins TRBV20-1 to TRBJ1-1, with 8 bases aligning to TRBD1. CDR3 protein: CSAKTGANTEAFF. The CDR3 nucleotides are TGCAGTGCTAAGACAGGGGCGAACACTGAAGCTTTCTTT.